This T cell receptor (beta chain) derives from a study of cytomegalovirus exposure and HLA in healthy donors. About this clone: The antigen is undetermined.

General study results and limits: It was reported that the classifier diagnosed cytomegalovirus status with high specificity and sensitivity in both the original and validation cohorts. One variant, a missense change in DCLRE1C, was linked in a later analysis to TCR beta V- and J-gene trimming. Highly shared sequence variants in one cluster were likely a sequencing artifact. Cytomegalovirus association was assigned to about 150 TCR beta chains.

V shed 3 bases and J 7 bases; nucleotides not matched to a gene: 10. Germline V CDR1 and CDR2: ENHRY, SYGVKD. The CDR3 is 16 residues long. The PCR had 60 Vbeta and 13 Jbeta primers. This table comes from immunoSEQ multiplex PCR, and its TCRdb copy is limited to in-frame clones, with some not included. Of 150,000 to 200,000 clones listed, approximately 83% are singletons. The sample comprised PBMCs. The chain has TRBV10-3 and TRBJ2-1; 9 nucleotides line up with TRBD2. The sequence derives from a woman younger than 35 in good health and CMV-seronegative. CDR3 in amino acids: CAISDPAGGFENEQFF. As DNA, the CDR3 is TGTGCCATCAGTGACCCAGCGGGGGGCTTCGAAAATGAGCAGTTCTTC.